A selection of T cell receptor beta chains follows, all from one sample in a study of T cells in Graves' hyperthyroidism and ophthalmopathy. One entry per CDR3 protein results from TCRdb running MiXCR on the multiplex PCR reads. The table records roughly 400,000 distinct CDR3 sequences, approximately 25% of them present only once. Sequences were obtained from blood. The source of these receptors is a man between 50 and 59 years old with Graves' hyperthyroidism. The CDR3 runs from the conserved cysteine through the conserved F or W. A D gene is named only where the DNA matches it firmly. Clone size is not always given. Where it is, it says once, few, many or a class for expanded clones.

CSVKAGGISYEQYF,TGCAGCGTTAAAGCGGGAGGAATCTCCTACGAGCAGTACTTC,-,14,TRBV29-1,TRBD2,TRBJ2-7
CASSLVTGGGYTF,TGTGCCAGCAGTTTAGTAACAGGGGGCGGCTACACCTTC,-,13,TRBV12-3/TRBV12-4,TRBD1,TRBJ1-2
CASSSRPGGNTEAFF,TGTGCCAGCAGCTCTCGCCCGGGGGGGAACACTGAAGCTTTCTTT,many,15,TRBV11-3,-,TRBJ1-1
CASSLGASFGVSYTF,TGCGCCAGCAGCTTGGGGGCCAGCTTCGGAGTGAGCTACACCTTC,-,15,TRBV5-1,-,TRBJ1-2
CASGNPGHNSYEQYF,TGTGCCAGCGGCAACCCGGGACACAACTCCTACGAGCAGTACTTC,-,15,TRBV7-9,-,TRBJ2-7
CATSPQGPDTQYF,TGTGCCACCAGCCCGCAGGGGCCAGATACGCAGTATTTT,few,13,TRBV15,-,TRBJ2-3
CASSQSLADDEQFF,TGTGCCAGCAGCCAATCACTAGCAGACGATGAGCAGTTCTTC,-,14,TRBV14,-,TRBJ2-1
CASSHRTSGSPNEQFF,TGTGCCAGCAGTCATAGGACTAGCGGGAGTCCTAATGAGCAGTTCTTC,-,16,TRBV27,TRBD2,TRBJ2-1
CASSPTGVRYNEQFF,TGTGCCAGCAGTCCCACAGGGGTTAGGTACAATGAGCAGTTCTTC,many,15,TRBV28,TRBD1,TRBJ2-1
CAWRILAETYNEQFF,TGTGCCTGGAGAATACTAGCGGAGACATACAATGAGCAGTTCTTC,-,15,TRBV30,TRBD2,TRBJ2-1
CASSMTGLKNIQYF,TGTGCCAGCAGCATGACAGGGCTCAAAAACATTCAGTACTTC,few,14,TRBV28,TRBD1,TRBJ2-4
CASRFLPGLAEHTDTQYF,TGTGCCAGCAGGTTCCTACCCGGACTAGCGGAGCACACAGATACGCAGTATTTT,many,18,TRBV28,TRBD2,TRBJ2-3
CASSSRDSYEQYF,TGTGCCAGCAGCTCCCGGGACAGCTACGAGCAGTACTTC,many,13,TRBV7-9,TRBD1,TRBJ2-7
CSVEDGGGYTF,TGCAGCGTTGAGGATGGGGGCGGCTACACCTTC,-,11,TRBV29-1,-,TRBJ1-2
CASSRAGQGLNGELFF,TGTGCCAGCTCTAGGGCGGGACAGGGGTTAAACGGGGAGCTGTTTTTT,few,16,TRBV12-3/TRBV12-4,TRBD1,TRBJ2-2
CASSPPGPYEQYF,TGTGCCAGCAGTCCCCCCGGGCCCTACGAGCAGTACTTC,-,13,TRBV12-3/TRBV12-4,-,TRBJ2-7
CASSLGTGGSGNTIYF,TGTGCCAGCAGCTTAGGGACAGGGGGTTCTGGAAACACCATATATTTT,few,16,TRBV7-2,TRBD1,TRBJ1-3
CASSGDRDTGELFF,TGTGCCAGCAGTGGGGACAGGGACACCGGGGAGCTGTTTTTT,few,14,TRBV2,TRBD1,TRBJ2-2
CASSYPGTGSDEQFF,TGTGCCAGCAGTTATCCCGGGACAGGGAGCGATGAGCAGTTCTTC,many,15,TRBV28,TRBD1,TRBJ2-1
CASSDKGAIRSNTEAFF,TGTGCCAGCAGTGACAAGGGGGCAATAAGGTCTAACACTGAAGCTTTCTTT,many,17,TRBV2,TRBD1,TRBJ1-1
CASSLHPGLALKNEQFF,TGTGCCAGCAGCTTACACCCGGGACTAGCGTTGAAAAATGAGCAGTTCTTC,many,17,TRBV7-8,TRBD2,TRBJ2-1
CASSEGPVVLETQYF,TGTGCCAGCAGTGAAGGGCCTGTAGTTCTGGAGACCCAGTACTTC,many,15,TRBV2,-,TRBJ2-5
CSVHDPGTTDTQYF,TGCAGCGTCCATGACCCCGGAACCACAGATACGCAGTATTTT,few,14,TRBV29-1,-,TRBJ2-3